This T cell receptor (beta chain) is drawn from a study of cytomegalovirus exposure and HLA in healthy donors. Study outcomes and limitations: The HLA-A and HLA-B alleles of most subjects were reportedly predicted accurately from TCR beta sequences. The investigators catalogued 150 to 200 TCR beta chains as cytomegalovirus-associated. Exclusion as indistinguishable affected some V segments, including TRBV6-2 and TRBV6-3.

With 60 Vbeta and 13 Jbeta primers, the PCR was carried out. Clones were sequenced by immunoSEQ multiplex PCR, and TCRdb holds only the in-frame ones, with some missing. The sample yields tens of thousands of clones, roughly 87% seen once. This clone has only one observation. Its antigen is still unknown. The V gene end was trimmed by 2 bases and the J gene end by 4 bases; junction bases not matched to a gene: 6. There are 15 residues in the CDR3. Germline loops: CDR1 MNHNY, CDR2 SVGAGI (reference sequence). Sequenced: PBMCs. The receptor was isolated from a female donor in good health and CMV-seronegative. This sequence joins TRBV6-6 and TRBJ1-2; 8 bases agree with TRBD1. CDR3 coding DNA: TGTGCCAGCAGTTACCCGACAGGGGCCAGCTATGGCTACACCTTC. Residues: CASSYPTGASYGYTF.